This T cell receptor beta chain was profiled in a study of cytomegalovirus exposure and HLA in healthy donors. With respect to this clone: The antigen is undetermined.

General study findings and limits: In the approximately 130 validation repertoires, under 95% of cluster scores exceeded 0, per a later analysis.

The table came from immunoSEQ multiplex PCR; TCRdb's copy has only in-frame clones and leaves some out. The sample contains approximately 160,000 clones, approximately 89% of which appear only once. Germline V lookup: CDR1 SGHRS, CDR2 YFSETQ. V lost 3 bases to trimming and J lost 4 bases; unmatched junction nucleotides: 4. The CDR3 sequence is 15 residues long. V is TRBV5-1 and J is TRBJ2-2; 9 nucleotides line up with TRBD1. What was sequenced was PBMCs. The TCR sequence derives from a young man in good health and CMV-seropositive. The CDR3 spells CASSSGTGSTGELFF. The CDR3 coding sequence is TGCGCCAGCAGCTCCGGGACAGGGAGCACCGGGGAGCTGTTTTTT.